This TCR beta chain emerged from a study of blood T cells in healthy people across ages. A sample-barcoded 5' primer and a J-beta primer mix were used in a second PCR of roughly 7 to 11 cycles. TCRdb ran MiXCR on the 5' RACE reads and lists one entry per CDR3 protein. This sample has fewer than 1.5 million distinct CDR3 sequences; around 39% occur once, and the top ten carry 7% to 9%. CDR1 and CDR2 (germline): MDHEN, SYDVKM. With 6 bases clipped from V and 1 base from J, the junction kept 7 bases outside the gene matches. This CDR3 spans 15 amino acids. The sequence was obtained from a woman under 30 in good health. The V gene is TRBV28, the J gene TRBJ2-3, with 7 nucleotides matching TRBD1. The source material was blood. The CDR3 DNA follows: TGTGCCAGCAGAACCACAGGGGCTGGCACAGATACGCAGTATTTT. This gives the protein CASRTTGAGTDTQYF.